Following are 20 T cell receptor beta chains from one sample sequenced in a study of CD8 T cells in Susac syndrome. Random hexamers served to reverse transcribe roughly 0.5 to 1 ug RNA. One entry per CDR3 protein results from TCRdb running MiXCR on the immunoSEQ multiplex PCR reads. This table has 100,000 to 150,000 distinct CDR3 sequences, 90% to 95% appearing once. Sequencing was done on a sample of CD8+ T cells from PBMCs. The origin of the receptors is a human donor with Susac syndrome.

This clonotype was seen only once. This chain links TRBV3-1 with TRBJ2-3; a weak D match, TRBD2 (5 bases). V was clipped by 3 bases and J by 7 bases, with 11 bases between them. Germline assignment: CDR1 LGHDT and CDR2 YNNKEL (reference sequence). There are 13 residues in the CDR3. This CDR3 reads CASSQVPGNTQYF. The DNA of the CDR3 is TGTGCCAGCAGCCAGGTCCCGGGGAATACGCAGTATTTT.

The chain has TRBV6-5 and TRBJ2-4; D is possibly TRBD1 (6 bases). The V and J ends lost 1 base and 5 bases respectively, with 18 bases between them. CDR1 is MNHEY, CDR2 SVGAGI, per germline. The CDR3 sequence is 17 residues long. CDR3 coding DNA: TGTGCCAGCAGTTACTTGGCCCGGGGACATCCGGAAAACATTCAGTACTTC. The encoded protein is CASSYLARGHPENIQYF.

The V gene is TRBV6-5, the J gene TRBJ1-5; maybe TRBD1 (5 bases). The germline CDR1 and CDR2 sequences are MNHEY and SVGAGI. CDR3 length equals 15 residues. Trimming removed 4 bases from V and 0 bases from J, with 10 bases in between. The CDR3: CASSWRGDSNQPQHF. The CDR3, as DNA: TGTGCCAGCAGTTGGCGAGGGGATAGCAATCAGCCCCAGCATTTT.

The CDR3 is CAAQDRGNYNEQFF. The CDR3 nucleotides are TGTGCCGCACAAGACAGGGGAAACTACAATGAGCAGTTCTTC. This chain links TRBV5-4 with TRBJ2-1, with 8 bases matching TRBD1. V trimming: 10 bases; J trimming: 3 bases; junction bases outside the gene matches: 9. The CDR3 has 14 amino acids. Per the germline V gene, CDR1 is SGHNT and CDR2 is YYREEE (reference sequence).

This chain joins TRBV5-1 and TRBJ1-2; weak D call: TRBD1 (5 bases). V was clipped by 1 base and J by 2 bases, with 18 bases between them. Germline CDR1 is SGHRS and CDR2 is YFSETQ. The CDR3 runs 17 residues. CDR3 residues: CASSLSGRAVPNYGYTF. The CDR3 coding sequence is TGCGCCAGCAGCTTGAGCGGCAGGGCGGTCCCCAACTATGGCTACACCTTC.

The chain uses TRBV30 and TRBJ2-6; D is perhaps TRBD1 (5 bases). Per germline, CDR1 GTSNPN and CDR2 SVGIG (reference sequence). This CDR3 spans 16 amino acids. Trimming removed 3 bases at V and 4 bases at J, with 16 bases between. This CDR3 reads CAWSLTGALGANVLTF. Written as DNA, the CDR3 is TGTGCCTGGAGCCTCACAGGCGCTCTCGGGGCCAACGTCCTGACTTTC.

CDR3: CASSMLGPPGANVLTF. The CDR3 DNA reads as TGTGCCAGTAGTATGCTTGGGCCCCCTGGGGCCAACGTCCTGACTTTC. This sequence joins TRBV19 and TRBJ2-6, with no clear D. Germline loops: CDR1 LNHDA, CDR2 SQIVND (reference sequence). This CDR3 contains 16 residues. The ends were cut back, 3 bases at V and 2 bases at J, with 11 bases in the middle.

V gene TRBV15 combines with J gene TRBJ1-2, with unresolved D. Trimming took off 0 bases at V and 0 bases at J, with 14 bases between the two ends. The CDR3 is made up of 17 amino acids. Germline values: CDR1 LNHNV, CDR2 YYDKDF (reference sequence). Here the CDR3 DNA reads TGTGCCACCAGCAGAGATGTGGGGAGTAGAACTAACTATGGCTACACCTTC. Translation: CATSRDVGSRTNYGYTF.

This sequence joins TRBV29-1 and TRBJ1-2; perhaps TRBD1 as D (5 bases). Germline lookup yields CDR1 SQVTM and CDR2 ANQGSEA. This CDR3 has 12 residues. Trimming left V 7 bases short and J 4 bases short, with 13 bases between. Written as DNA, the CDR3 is TGCAGCGACTCCGACAGCCTCTATGGCTACACCTTC. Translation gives CSDSDSLYGYTF.

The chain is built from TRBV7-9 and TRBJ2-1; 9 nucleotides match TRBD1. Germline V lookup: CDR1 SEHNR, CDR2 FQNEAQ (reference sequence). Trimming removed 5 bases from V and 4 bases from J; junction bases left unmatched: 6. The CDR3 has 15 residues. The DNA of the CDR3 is TGTGCCAGCAGCCCTCGGGACAGGGTATACAATGAGCAGTTCTTC. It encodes CASSPRDRVYNEQFF.

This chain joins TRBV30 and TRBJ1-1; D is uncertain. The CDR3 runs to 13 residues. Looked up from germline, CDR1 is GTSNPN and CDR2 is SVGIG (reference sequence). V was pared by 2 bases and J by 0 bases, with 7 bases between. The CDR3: CAWSMGMNTEAFF. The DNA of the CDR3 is TGTGCCTGGAGTATGGGCATGAACACTGAAGCTTTCTTT.

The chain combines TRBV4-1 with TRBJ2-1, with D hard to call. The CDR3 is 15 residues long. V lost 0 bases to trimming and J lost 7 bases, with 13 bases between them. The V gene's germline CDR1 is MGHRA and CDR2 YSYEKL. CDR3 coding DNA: TGCGCCAGCAGCCAAGATGGTTGGGTAGGGAATGAGCAGTTCTTC. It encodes CASSQDGWVGNEQFF.

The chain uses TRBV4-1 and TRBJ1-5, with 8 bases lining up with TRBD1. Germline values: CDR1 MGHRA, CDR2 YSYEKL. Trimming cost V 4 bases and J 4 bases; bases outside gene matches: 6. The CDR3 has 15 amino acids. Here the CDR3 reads CASSPHRGGNQPQHF. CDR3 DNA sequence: TGCGCCAGCAGCCCACACAGGGGGGGGAATCAGCCCCAGCATTTT.

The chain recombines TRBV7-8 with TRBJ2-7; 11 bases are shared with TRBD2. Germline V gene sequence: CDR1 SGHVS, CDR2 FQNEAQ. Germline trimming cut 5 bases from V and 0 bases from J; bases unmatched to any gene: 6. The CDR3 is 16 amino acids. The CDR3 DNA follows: TGTGCCAGCAGCCTCGGGACTAGCGGCTTCTCCTACGAGCAGTACTTC. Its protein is CASSLGTSGFSYEQYF. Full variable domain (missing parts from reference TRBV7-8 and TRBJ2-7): GAGVSQSPRYKVAKRGQDVALRCDPISGHVSLFWYQQALGQGPEFLTYFQNEAQLDKSGLPSDRFFAERPEGSVSTLKIQRTQQEDSAVYLCASSLGTSGFSYEQYFGPGTRLTVT.

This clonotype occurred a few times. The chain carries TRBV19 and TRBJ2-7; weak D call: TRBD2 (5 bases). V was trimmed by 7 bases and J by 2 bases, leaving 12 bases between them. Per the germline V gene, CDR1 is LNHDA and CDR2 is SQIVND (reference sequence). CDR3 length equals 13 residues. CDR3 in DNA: TGTGCCAGTACCTTCGGGGAAGCCTACGAGCAGTACTTC. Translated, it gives CASTFGEAYEQYF.

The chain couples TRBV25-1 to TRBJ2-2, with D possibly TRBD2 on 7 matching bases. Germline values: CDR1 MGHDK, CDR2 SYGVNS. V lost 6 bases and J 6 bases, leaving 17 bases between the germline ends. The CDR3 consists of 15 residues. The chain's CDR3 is CASRARQGRAGELFF. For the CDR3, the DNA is TGTGCCAGCAGGGCCCGTCAGGGGAGGGCCGGGGAGCTGTTTTTT.

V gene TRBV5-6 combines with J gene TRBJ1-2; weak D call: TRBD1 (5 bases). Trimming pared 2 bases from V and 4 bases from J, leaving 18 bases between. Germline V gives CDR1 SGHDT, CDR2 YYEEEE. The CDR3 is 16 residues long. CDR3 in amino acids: CASSFFETGPFYGYTF. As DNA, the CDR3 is TGTGCCAGCAGCTTCTTCGAAACAGGCCCTTTCTATGGCTACACCTTC. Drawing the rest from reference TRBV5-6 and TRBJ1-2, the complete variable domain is DAGVTQSPTHLIKTRGQQVTLRCSPKSGHDTVSWYQQALGQGPQFIFQYYEEEERQRGNFPDRFSGHQFPNYSSELNVNALLLGDSALYLCASSFFETGPFYGYTFGSGTRLTVV.

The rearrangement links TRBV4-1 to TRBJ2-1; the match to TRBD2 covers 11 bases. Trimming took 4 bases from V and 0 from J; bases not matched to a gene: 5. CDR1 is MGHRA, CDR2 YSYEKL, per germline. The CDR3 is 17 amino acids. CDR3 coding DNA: TGCGCCAGCAGCCCAGGGACTAGCGGCAGCTCCTACAATGAGCAGTTCTTC. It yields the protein CASSPGTSGSSYNEQFF.

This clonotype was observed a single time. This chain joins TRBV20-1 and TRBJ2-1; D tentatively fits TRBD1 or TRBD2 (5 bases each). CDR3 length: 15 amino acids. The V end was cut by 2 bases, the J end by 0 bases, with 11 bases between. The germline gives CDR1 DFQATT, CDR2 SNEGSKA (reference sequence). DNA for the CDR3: TGCAGTGCTAGAACTGAGGGGAGCTCCTACAATGAGCAGTTCTTC. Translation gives CSARTEGSSYNEQFF.

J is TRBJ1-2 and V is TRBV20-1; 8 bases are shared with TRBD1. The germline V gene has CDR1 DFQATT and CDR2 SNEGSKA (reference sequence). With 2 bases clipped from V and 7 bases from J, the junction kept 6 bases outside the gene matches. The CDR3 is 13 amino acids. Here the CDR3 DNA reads TGCAGTGCTAGAACCACAGGGGGTGGTGGCTACACCTTC. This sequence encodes CSARTTGGGGYTF.